The source of this T cell receptor beta chain is a study of T cells in Graves' hyperthyroidism and ophthalmopathy. Graves' hyperthyroidism showing no ophthalmopathy progression within 18 months was considered stable. Patients aged 18 to 65 had newly diagnosed hyperthyroidism of under 2 months' duration. Exclusion followed for patients with uncontrolled infection, other autoimmune disease, pregnancy or lactation. A few counts support this clonotype. Germline V gene sequence: CDR1 DFQATT, CDR2 SNEGSKA (reference sequence). The junction had 5 bases not matched to a gene; V was cut back by 6 bases and J by 6 bases. The CDR3 loop spans 12 amino acids. RNA transcripts gave rise to amplified TCR beta CDR3 regions. The primer set for the first-round RT-PCR of the TCR CDR3 was HTBI. MiXCR was run by TCRdb on the multiplex PCR reads, yielding one entry per CDR3 protein. The sample has about 350,000 distinct CDR3 sequences, more than 11% seen once.

This sequence joins TRBV20-1 and TRBJ2-1, with 7 nucleotides matching TRBD2. Sequenced material: blood. The sequence was obtained from a woman in her 30s with Graves' hyperthyroidism. CDR3 sequence reads: CSAQRDVNEQFF. The DNA of the CDR3 is TGCAGTGCACAGCGGGATGTCAATGAGCAGTTCTTC.